This entry lists 13 T cell receptor beta chains sequenced from one sample in a study of identical twins (dated by TCRdb to 2016 to 2017). Library generation was performed with 5' RACE. Sequencing instrument: Illumina HiSeq 2000. The public reads were reanalyzed by TCRdb: fastp trimming at Q25, MiXCR alignment, in-frame beta chains only. Identical CDR3 proteins give one entry, which carries the most common genes and DNA. Counted in this sample were around 570,000 distinct CDR3 sequences; 7.5% to 10% of them appeared once. In total, the top ten clones hold 3% of the sample. These data were also reused for a study on yellow fever vaccine responses in identical twins.

The sample comprised PBMCs. These receptors were obtained from a woman aged 18-29 years in good health.

In its sample, this clonotype was seen a few times. This chain joins TRBV24-1 and TRBJ2-1; a weak D match, TRBD1 (5 bases). In germline, CDR1 is KGHDR, CDR2 SFDVKD. The CDR3 length is 16 residues. With 4 bases removed from V and 0 bases from J, the gap between germline ends came to 12 bases. CDR3 loop: CATSDTGKSSYNEQFF. CDR3 nucleotides: TGTGCCACCAGTGACACAGGTAAGAGCTCCTACAATGAGCAGTTCTTC.

This clonotype has a count of ten or more. In DNA form, the CDR3 reads TGTGCCAGCAGCTTAAATCTTCTGGGGCGAAGGTCCGGGGAGCTGTTTTTT. Translating it yields CASSLNLLGRRSGELFF. The V call is TRBV11-2, the J call TRBJ2-2; tentative D call: TRBD1 (5 bases). This CDR3 is built from 17 residues. V was cut by 2 bases and J by 6 bases, with 19 bases left in between. Germline lookup yields CDR1 SGHAT and CDR2 FQNNGV. The variable domain in full, with the rest retrieved from reference TRBV11-2 and TRBJ2-2, is EAGVAQSPRYKIIEKRQSVAFWCNPISGHATLYWYQQILGQGPKLLIQFQNNGVVDDSQLPKDRFSAERLKGVDSTLKIQPAKLEDSAVYLCASSLNLLGRRSGELFFGEGSRLTVL.

This clonotype has at least ten counts. This chain uses TRBV6-5 with TRBJ2-7; D possibly uses TRBD1 or TRBD2 (5 bases each). V lost 0 bases to trimming and J lost 6 bases, with 12 bases between them. In germline, CDR1 is MNHEY, CDR2 SVGAGI. This CDR3 is built from 14 residues. CDR3 coding DNA: TGTGCCAGCAGTTACTCCCTGGGACGTCCCGAGCAGTACTTC. Its protein product is CASSYSLGRPEQYF.

V and J are TRBV4-2 and TRBJ2-5; 7 bases line up with TRBD1. Germline V lookup: CDR1 LGHNA, CDR2 YNFKEQ. The CDR3 covers 15 residues. V trimming: 3 bases; J trimming: 5 bases; junction bases outside the gene matches: 9. This chain's CDR3 is CASSQSGQSGETQYF. CDR3 DNA sequence: TGTGCCAGCAGCCAGTCGGGACAGTCTGGGGAGACCCAGTACTTC.

This clonotype was detected only a few times. The chain uses TRBV7-9 and TRBJ2-7; 7 bases map to TRBD1. Trimming at V came to 1 base and at J to 0 bases, leaving 6 bases not matched to a gene. Germline V lookup: CDR1 SEHNR, CDR2 FQNEAQ (reference sequence). The CDR3 runs 16 residues. The chain's CDR3 is CASSLVTGIASYEQYF. DNA of the CDR3: TGTGCCAGCAGCTTAGTGACAGGGATAGCCTCCTACGAGCAGTACTTC.

The V and J genes are TRBV11-2 and TRBJ2-7, with 7 bases matching TRBD1. The CDR3 sequence is 16 residues long. Germline lookup yields CDR1 SGHAT and CDR2 FQNNGV. Losses at the gene ends were 6 bases for V and 4 bases for J; bases not matched to a gene: 15. The CDR3 bases are TGTGCCAGCAGGCGCAGACTCGGGGACAGATCATACGAGCAGTACTTC. Its protein product is CASRRRLGDRSYEQYF.

There are a few counts of this clonotype. This rearrangement joins TRBV5-7 to TRBJ2-7, with TRBD2 as a possible D gene (7 bases). TRBV5-7 is an ORF; its function is uncertain. V was pared by 7 bases and J by 7 bases, with 24 bases between. The CDR3 is made up of 15 amino acids. In DNA form, the CDR3 reads TGTGCCAGCCTCTTGGGGGGGCCTCAGGTGAGGGAGCAGTACTTC. This gives the protein CASLLGGPQVREQYF.

This chain connects TRBV20-1 to TRBJ2-7, with D maybe TRBD2 (5 bases). V was cut by 0 bases and J by 3 bases, with 9 bases left in between. The CDR3 spans 13 residues. In germline, CDR1 is DFQATT, CDR2 SNEGSKA (reference sequence). CDR3 residues: CSARDFDYYEQYF. In DNA form, the CDR3 reads TGCAGTGCTAGAGATTTCGACTACTACGAGCAGTACTTC.

The chain uses TRBV5-4 and TRBJ2-7, with TRBD1 as a possible D gene (6 bases). V shed 2 bases and J shed 6 bases, with 12 bases lying between them. Germline lookup yields CDR1 SGHNT and CDR2 YYREEE (reference sequence). This CDR3 is 13 amino acids long. CDR3 residues: CASSFGTRGEQYF. DNA of the CDR3: TGTGCCAGCAGCTTCGGGACAAGGGGCGAGCAGTACTTC.

This clonotype was found a few times. Here the CDR3 reads CASSYVGQGTEAFF. In DNA, the CDR3 is TGTGCCAGCAGTTACGTTGGACAGGGAACTGAAGCTTTCTTT. This chain links TRBV6-2 or TRBV6-3 with TRBJ1-1; 8 nucleotides match TRBD1. The germline CDR1 and CDR2 sequences are MNHEY and SVGEGT. The CDR3 is made up of 14 amino acids. The ends lost 2 bases at V and 5 bases at J; junction bases unmatched: 4.

The table lists this clonotype with a few counts. The chain recombines TRBV12-3 or TRBV12-4 with TRBJ2-1, with a tentative D call TRBD2 (6 bases). Trimming pared 3 bases from V and 2 bases from J, leaving 11 bases between. The CDR3 extends over 15 amino acids. This chain's CDR3 is CASSFGGNPYNEQFF. The CDR3 DNA sequence: TGTGCCAGCAGTTTTGGGGGGAACCCCTACAATGAGCAGTTCTTC.

As DNA, the CDR3 is TGTGCCAGCAGCTTAACCGTGAACACCGGGGAGCTGTTTTTT. Encoded protein: CASSLTVNTGELFF. The chain employs TRBV7-3 and TRBJ2-2; D not resolved. Germline V gene sequence: CDR1 SGHTA, CDR2 FQGTGA. Trimming removed 0 bases from V and 1 base from J, with 3 bases in between. This CDR3 is 14 amino acids long.

This clonotype was seen ten or more times. The CDR3 nucleotides read TGTGCCAGCACCTCCGGGTCTAGTGAGCAGTTCTTC. This gives the protein CASTSGSSEQFF. V usage is TRBV6-2 or TRBV6-3 and J usage is TRBJ2-1; no reliable D call. This CDR3 has 12 residues. V was cut by 7 bases and J by 9 bases, with 13 bases left in between. Germline V gene sequence: CDR1 MNHEY, CDR2 SVGEGT.